These 21 T cell receptor beta chains share one sample of origin, sequenced in a study of tumor and adjacent non-tumor tissue in lung cancer (dated by TCRdb to the late 2010s). The library was built by means of multiplex PCR. TCRdb lists the instrument as Illumina HiSeq 2500. TCRbeta libraries were built by three rounds of nested PCR using primers (Table S4), following protocols modified from ARM-PCR. TCRdb reprocessing: public reads trimmed at Q25 with fastp, clones called with MiXCR, in-frame beta chains kept. Duplicate CDR3 protein sequences are folded into a single record with the most common DNA and genes. This sample is represented by approximately 75,000 distinct CDR3 sequences; roughly 80% of them were singletons. The ten largest account for 10% to 15% of the sample. RNA was extracted from bulk unsorted tissue and checked for quality with a NanoDrop ND-1000 and an Agilent 2100. Specimen: lung tumor tissue. The receptors derive from a woman aged 50 to 60 with non-small cell lung cancer.

This chain joins TRBV6-6 and TRBJ1-2; possibly TRBD1 for D (5 bases). V lost 11 bases to trimming and J lost 8 bases, with 24 bases between them. Germline lookup yields CDR1 MNHNY and CDR2 SVGAGI (reference sequence). The CDR3 consists of 14 residues. The CDR3 nucleotides read TGTGCCTCGGCGGCAGGGACGGTTTCTCGAGGCTACACCTTC. This encodes CASAAGTVSRGYTF.

A remark on this clonotype: It is likely a read error, because the conserved phenylalanine at the end of the CDR3 is missing. The gene calls are TRBV11-3 and TRBJ2-1, with D unclear. Germline loops: CDR1 SGHNT, CDR2 YENEEA. This CDR3 region has 13 residues. The CDR3 DNA reads TGTGTCAGCTGCTTCTCCGTTTACAATGAGCAGTTCGTC. The encoded protein is CVSCFSVYNEQFV.

For this clonotype: Here the CDR3 omits its conserved ending phenylalanine or tryptophan, so a read error is the likely source. No DNA is shown, since the ends of the CDR3 on it are uncertain; the CDR3 is the one TCRdb lists. The rearrangement links TRBV4-1 to TRBJ1-4. CDR1 and CDR2 (germline): MGHRA, YSYEKL. The CDR3 contains 13 residues when both ends are counted. The CDR3: CASSQTQWEKLFL.

V usage is TRBV11-3 and J usage is TRBJ2-2; 11 bases match TRBD2. The germline CDR1 and CDR2 sequences are SGHNT and YENEEA. CDR3 length: 14 amino acids. CDR3 bases: TGTGTCATCAGCCTAGCGGGGGGCACAGGGGAGCTGTTTTTT. Translating gives CVISLAGGTGELFF.

Comments on this clonotype: One end of the junction does not line up with germline, which may come from a read error. The rearrangement joins TRBV11-2 to TRBJ1-5; tentatively, D is TRBD1 (5 bases). The CDR3 has 15 residues. Germline loops: CDR1 SGHAT, CDR2 FQNNGV. The CDR3 sequence: CASGLGDRGSQPQHF. In DNA, the CDR3 is TGTGCCAGCGGCTTAGGAGACAGAGGTTCCCAGCCTCAGCATTTT. The whole variable domain, remainder taken from reference TRBV11-2 and TRBJ1-5, is EAGVAQSPRYKIIEKRQSVAFWCNPISGHATLYWYQQILGQGPKLLIQFQNNGVVDDSQLPKDRFSAERLKGVDSTLKIQPAKLEDSAVYLCASGLGDRGSQPQHFGDGTRLSIL.

As regards this clonotype: This clone may be a read error of a much larger clone one base away. The rearrangement links TRBV28 to TRBJ2-7; weak D call: TRBD1 (5 bases). CDR1 and CDR2 (germline): MDHEN, SYDVKM. This CDR3 is built from 16 residues. DNA for the CDR3: TGTACCAGCAGTTCCCCAGGGTCCCAGACCACCTACGAGCAGTACTTC. Its protein is CTSSSPGSQTTYEQYF.

As concerns this clonotype: The CDR3 carries no conserved terminal phenylalanine or tryptophan, so it likely arises from a read error. The chain uses TRBV20-1 and TRBJ1-2, with TRBD1 identical over 7 bases. The CDR3 sequence is 14 residues long. The germline CDR1 and CDR2 sequences are DFQATT and SNEGSKA (reference sequence). Written as DNA, the CDR3 is TGCAGTGCGCAGGGGGGACAAGCTAACTATGGTTACACCTTA. Protein sequence: CSAQGGQANYGYTL.

This chain joins TRBV5-6 and TRBJ2-6; 7 positions match TRBD2. The CDR3 contains 18 residues. CDR1 and CDR2 from the germline V gene are SGHDT and YYEEEE. V gave up 1 base and J gave up 3 bases; unmatched junction bases: 10. CDR3 coding DNA: TGTGCCAGCAGCTTGTTGTTGGCGGGAGCGGGTGGGGCCAACGTCCTGACTTTC. Amino acid sequence: CASSLLLAGAGGANVLTF.

The rearrangement links TRBV4-2 to TRBJ2-7; D perhaps matches TRBD2 (6 bases). V lost 6 bases and J 6 bases, leaving 24 bases between the germline ends. CDR1 is LGHNA and CDR2 is YNFKEQ in the germline V gene. This CDR3 is 16 amino acids long. This CDR3 reads CASRRDLWEAPREQYF. CDR3 in DNA: TGTGCCAGCAGGCGAGATCTGTGGGAGGCCCCTCGCGAGCAGTACTTC.

Points on this clonotype: The junction departs from the called germline gene at one end, perhaps through a read error. The chain uses TRBV5-4 and TRBJ1-2, with D tentatively TRBD1 (5 bases). This CDR3 is 14 amino acids long. The germline gives CDR1 SGHNT, CDR2 YYREEE (reference sequence). The chain's CDR3 is CVSSLWGRRDGYTF. The CDR3, as DNA: TGTGTCAGCAGCTTGTGGGGCAGACGGGATGGCTACACCTTC. Drawing the rest from reference TRBV5-4 and TRBJ1-2, the complete variable domain is ETGVTQSPTHLIKTRGQQVTLRCSSQSGHNTVSWYQQALGQGPQFIFQYYREEENGRGNFPPRFSGLQFPNYSSELNVNALELDDSALYLCVSSLWGRRDGYTFGSGTRLTVV.

This rearrangement joins TRBV6-5 to TRBJ2-7; D not resolved. The CDR3 totals 11 residues. V was cut by 11 bases and J by 4 bases, with 12 bases left in between. Germline V lookup: CDR1 MNHEY, CDR2 SVGAGI. The CDR3 DNA reads as TGTGCCTGCTGTTACGGGTACGAGCAGTACTTC. Amino acid sequence: CACCYGYEQYF.

As to this clonotype: This may arise from a read error, as a much more abundant clone is one base away. The genes are TRBV11-3 and TRBJ2-5; TRBD1 matches 7 bases. There are 13 residues in the CDR3. In germline, CDR1 is SGHNT, CDR2 YENEEA. CDR3 loop: CVSSPGTEETQYF. The CDR3 nucleotides read TGTGTCAGCAGCCCGGGGACAGAAGAGACCCAGTACTTC.

The chain combines TRBV10-3 with TRBJ2-3, with 13 positions matching TRBD2. Looked up from germline, CDR1 is ENHRY and CDR2 is SYGVKD. V trimming: 6 bases; J trimming: 15 bases; junction bases outside the gene matches: 24. The CDR3 is 18 amino acids. In DNA form, the CDR3 reads TGTGCCATCAGAGTAGGACTAGCGGGAGATTGGGGGACAGATACACACTATTTT. Residues: CAIRVGLAGDWGTDTHYF.

Comment on this clonotype: A much larger clone lies one base from this, so it may be a read error. V is TRBV15 and J is TRBJ2-1; unclear D gene. Germline V gives CDR1 LNHNV, CDR2 YYDKDF (reference sequence). This CDR3 is 13 amino acids long. The CDR3 loop is CASSSLVFNEQFF. The CDR3 DNA follows: TGTGCCTCCAGCAGTTTGGTATTTAATGAGCAGTTCTTC.

A word on this clonotype: One end of the junction is discordant with germline, which a read error may explain. V and J are TRBV29-1 and TRBJ2-1; 9 nucleotides match TRBD2. This CDR3 has 13 amino acids. Germline V gene lookup returns CDR1 SQVTM and CDR2 ANQGSEA. The DNA for the CDR3 is TGCAGCGCCAAGAAGCGGGAGGAAGGTGAACAGATCTTC. This codes for CSAKKREEGEQIF.

A remark on this clonotype: Germline is not matched at one junction end, which may reflect a read error. V gene TRBV30 combines with J gene TRBJ2-1, with a tentative D call TRBD2 (6 bases). The CDR3 has 15 residues. Germline CDR1 GTSNPN, CDR2 SVGIG (reference sequence). This CDR3 reads CTWSQAGSSYNEQFF. CDR3 DNA sequence: TGTACCTGGTCCCAGGCGGGGAGTTCCTACAATGAGCAGTTCTTC.

The rearrangement joins TRBV12-1 to TRBJ2-1; the listed D gene, TRBD2, was not tested against the DNA. TRBV12-1 constitutes a pseudogene. This CDR3 comprises 18 residues. The CDR3 loop reads CTSSFVPCGTSGRGEQFF. CDR3 coding DNA: TGTACCAGTAGCTTTGTACCCTGCGGGACTAGCGGGAGGGGTGAGCAGTTCTTC.

About this clonotype: The junction differs from germline at one of its ends, possibly a read error. The V gene is TRBV29-1, the J gene TRBJ2-3; 10 bases are a match to TRBD1. The CDR3 is 13 residues long. Germline lookup yields CDR1 SQVTM and CDR2 ANQGSEA. DNA for the CDR3: TGTAACCTTTGGACAGGGGGTGCAGATACGCTGTATTTT. Protein sequence: CNLWTGGADTLYF.

This chain links TRBV4-1 with TRBJ2-5; D gene unclear. The V end lost 6 bases, the J end lost 14 bases, and 25 bases lay between the germline ends. CDR3 length equals 14 residues. Germline-derived CDR1 and CDR2 are MGHRA and YSYEKL. DNA for the CDR3: TGCGCCAGCAGTCTACGGGTCCGCCAAGAGACACTATACTTC. Translated: CASSLRVRQETLYF.

This clonotype showed up just once. The V gene is TRBV5-1, the J gene TRBJ2-3; 11 positions agree with TRBD2. V lost 6 bases, J lost 0 bases, and 6 bases stayed unmatched. CDR1 and CDR2 (germline): SGHRS, YFSETQ. This CDR3 is 16 amino acids long. The CDR3 coding sequence is TGCGCCAGCAACACGACTAGCGGGAAGAGCACAGATACGCAGTATTTT. Amino acids: CASNTTSGKSTDTQYF.

As regards this clonotype: Germline and junction disagree at one end, which may indicate a read error. V and J are TRBV11-3 and TRBJ2-1; the match to TRBD2 covers 13 bases. This CDR3 has 16 amino acids. Germline CDR1 SGHNT, CDR2 YENEEA. Here the CDR3 DNA reads TGTGCAAGCAGCTTAGTAGGACTAGCGGGGGACAATAAGCAGTTCTTC. Amino acid sequence: CASSLVGLAGDNKQFF. Combining the CDR3 with reference TRBV11-3 and TRBJ2-1 gives the whole variable domain EAGVVQSPRYKIIEKKQPVAFWCNPISGHNTLYWYLQNLGQGPELLIRYENEEAVDDSQLPKDRFSAERLKGVDSTLKIQPAELGDSAVYLCASSLVGLAGDNKQFFGPGTRLTVL.